This record looks at one T cell receptor beta chain sequence and its context. Compared with germline, one end of the junction differs, possibly owing to a read error. TCRdb re-derived calls from the reads in MiXCR, one entry per CDR3 protein. The sample lists more than 150,000 distinct CDR3 sequences, about 30% occurring once. This record comes from a study of T cell repertoires in cytomegalovirus infection. Study context: In public TCR beta signatures, there were indications of both CMV infection and matching HLA type.

Germline CDR1 and CDR2: SGHRS and YFSETQ. This CDR3 is 14 amino acids long. The genes are TRBV5-1 and TRBJ2-2, with D possibly matching TRBD2 (7 bases). Source material: PBMCs. The source is a human donor in good health (CMV status not recorded). Some clones in this sample may be carry-over from other donors' samples. CDR3: CASSGGANTGGLFF. The CDR3 DNA follows: TGCGCCAGCAGCGGGGGGGCCAACACCGGGGGGCTGTTTTTT.